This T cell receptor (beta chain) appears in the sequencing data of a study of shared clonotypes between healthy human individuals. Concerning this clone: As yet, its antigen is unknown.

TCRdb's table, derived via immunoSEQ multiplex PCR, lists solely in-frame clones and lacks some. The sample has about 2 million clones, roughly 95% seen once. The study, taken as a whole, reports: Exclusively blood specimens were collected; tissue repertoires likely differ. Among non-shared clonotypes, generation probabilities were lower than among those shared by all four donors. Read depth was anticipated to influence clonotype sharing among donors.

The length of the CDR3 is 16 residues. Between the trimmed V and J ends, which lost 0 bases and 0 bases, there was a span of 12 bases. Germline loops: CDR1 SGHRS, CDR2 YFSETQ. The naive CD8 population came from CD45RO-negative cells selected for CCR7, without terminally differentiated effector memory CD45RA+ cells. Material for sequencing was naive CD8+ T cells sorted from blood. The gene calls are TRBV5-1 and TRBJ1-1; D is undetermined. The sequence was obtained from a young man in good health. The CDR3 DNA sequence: TGCGCCAGCAGCTTGGATCTCGTCAGCATGAACACTGAAGCTTTCTTT. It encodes CASSLDLVSMNTEAFF. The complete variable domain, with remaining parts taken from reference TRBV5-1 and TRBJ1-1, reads KAGVTQTPRYLIKTRGQQVTLSCSPISGHRSVSWYQQTPGQGLQFLFEYFSETQRNKGNFPGRFSGRQFSNSRSEMNVSTLELGDSALYLCASSLDLVSMNTEAFFGQGTRLTVV.